The 21 T cell receptor beta chains listed next were all sequenced from one sample in a study of CD8 T cells in Susac syndrome. An amount of RNA that ranged from roughly 0.5 to 1 ug was reverse transcribed with random hexamers. TCRdb reprocessed the immunoSEQ multiplex PCR reads with MiXCR, giving one entry per CDR3 protein. The table includes approximately 110,000 distinct CDR3 sequences, just under 95% detected once. Sequenced material: CD4+ T cells from PBMCs. Receptors were obtained from a human donor in good health.

CDR3 DNA sequence: TGCAGCGTTCGGGCCACTGAAGCTTTCTTT. Translating it yields CSVRATEAFF. The chain employs TRBV29-1 and TRBJ1-1; D gene unclear. V dropped 5 bases and J dropped 4 bases, with 5 bases sitting between them. This CDR3 spans 10 amino acids. In germline, CDR1 is SQVTM, CDR2 ANQGSEA. The whole variable domain, filled in from reference TRBV29-1 and TRBJ1-1, reads SAVISQKPSRDICQRGTSLTIQCQVDSQVTMMFWYRQQPGQSLTLIATANQGSEATYESGFVIDKFPISRPNLTFSTLTVSNMSPEDSSIYLCSVRATEAFFGQGTRLTVV.

This rearrangement joins TRBV5-1 to TRBJ2-4, with TRBD2 identical over 7 bases. Germline V gene lookup returns CDR1 SGHRS and CDR2 YFSETQ. The CDR3 contains 19 residues. Trimming cost V 5 bases and J 1 base; bases outside gene matches: 18. The DNA of the CDR3 is TGCGCCAGCAGTCTGACGGCGTTAGCGGGCCGGGATGCCAAAAACATTCAGTACTTC. Its protein is CASSLTALAGRDAKNIQYF.

This chain joins TRBV5-1 and TRBJ1-1; D is perhaps TRBD1 (6 bases). The CDR3 is 15 amino acids. The V end was cut by 4 bases, the J end by 0 bases, with 13 bases between. From germline, CDR1 is SGHRS and CDR2 YFSETQ. CDR3 residues: CASSKGQIMNTEAFF. The DNA for the CDR3 is TGCGCCAGCAGCAAGGGACAAATAATGAACACTGAAGCTTTCTTT.

This clonotype was found once. V gene TRBV20-1 combines with J gene TRBJ2-7, with 8 bases aligning to TRBD2. CDR3 size: 15 residues. The junction had 10 bases not matched to a gene; V was cut back by 1 base and J by 5 bases. Germline-derived CDR1 and CDR2 are DFQATT and SNEGSKA (reference sequence). CDR3 in DNA: TGCAGTGCTAGAGGTTTAGCCGGGAGGGCCGACGAGCAGTACTTC. This translates into CSARGLAGRADEQYF.

As DNA, the CDR3 is TGTGCCATCAGCGGGGACAGGGAGGGCGGCTACACCTTC. Its translation is CAISGDREGGYTF. The chain recombines TRBV10-3 with TRBJ1-2; the match to TRBD1 covers 9 bases. The CDR3 is made up of 13 amino acids. Per the germline V gene, CDR1 is ENHRY and CDR2 is SYGVKD. With V trimmed by 6 bases and J by 8 bases, 7 bases remained unmatched.

The gene calls are TRBV4-3 and TRBJ2-3, with unresolved D. CDR3 length equals 11 residues. V shed 8 bases and J shed 0 bases, with 3 bases lying between them. The V gene's germline CDR1 is LGHNA and CDR2 YSLEER. The CDR3 coding sequence is TGCGCCAGCGGCAGCACAGATACGCAGTATTTT. Encoded protein: CASGSTDTQYF.

The chain uses TRBV2 and TRBJ2-1, with TRBD2 matching over 11 bases. The CDR3 spans 15 residues. Trimming took 3 bases from V and 10 from J; bases not matched to a gene: 8. Germline V gene sequence: CDR1 SNHLY, CDR2 FYNNEI. CDR3 DNA: TGTGCCAGCAGTGAGCGGTTTAGCGGGAGGGGCGAGCAGTTCTTC. It translates to CASSERFSGRGEQFF.

The V gene is TRBV2, the J gene TRBJ2-5, with D maybe TRBD2 (5 bases). CDR3 length: 13 amino acids. V lost 4 bases, J lost 2 bases, and 8 bases lay in between. Germline-derived CDR1 and CDR2 are SNHLY and FYNNEI. The CDR3 loop is CASSVDFQETQYF. CDR3 bases: TGTGCCAGCAGTGTGGACTTTCAAGAGACCCAGTACTTC. The variable domain in full, completed from reference TRBV2 and TRBJ2-5, reads EPEVTQTPSHQVTQMGQEVILRCVPISNHLYFYWYRQILGQKVEFLVSFYNNEISEKSEIFDDQFSVERPDGSNFTLKIRSTKLEDSAMYFCASSVDFQETQYFGPGTRLLVL.

The genes are TRBV11-2 and TRBJ2-5; tentatively, D is TRBD2 (6 bases). V gave up 5 bases and J gave up 0 bases, with 16 bases separating them. Germline V CDR1 and CDR2: SGHAT, FQNNGV. The CDR3 length is 16 residues. The CDR3 DNA follows: TGTGCCAGCAGCCTGAATAGCGGAACCAACCAAGAGACCCAGTACTTC. It specifies CASSLNSGTNQETQYF.

CDR3 bases: TGTGCCAGCAGTGCCCCTACGGGACTAGCGGGGGGGGCGAACACCGGGGAGCTGTTTTTT. Protein product: CASSAPTGLAGGANTGELFF. The rearrangement uses TRBV2 and TRBJ2-2; 16 bases fit TRBD2. V gave up 4 bases and J gave up 0 bases; unmatched junction bases: 8. The CDR3 is 20 residues long. The germline gives CDR1 SNHLY, CDR2 FYNNEI.

The gene calls are TRBV6-2 or TRBV6-3 and TRBJ2-5; 9 bases fit TRBD2. The closer fit of TRBJ2-7 to the DNA end suggests the J call may be wrong. The V gene's germline CDR1 is MNHEY and CDR2 SVGEGT. This CDR3 has 14 residues. This CDR3 reads CASNPRSGSYEQYF. CDR3 in DNA: TGTGCCAGCAACCCCCGTAGCGGGAGCTACGAGCAGTACTTC.

V and J are TRBV4-3 and TRBJ2-6, with 8 nucleotides matching TRBD1. CDR1 is LGHNA and CDR2 is YSLEER in the germline V gene. There are 18 residues in the CDR3. The V segment lost 0 bases and the J segment 3 bases; nucleotides outside the gene matches: 7. CDR3 residues: CASSQDWAGGSGANVLTF. The CDR3 DNA reads as TGCGCCAGCAGCCAAGATTGGGCAGGGGGCAGTGGGGCCAACGTCCTGACTTTC.

The CDR3 sequence is CASSPQTAPNTGELFF. The CDR3 coding sequence is TGTGCCAGCAGCCCTCAGACAGCCCCGAACACCGGGGAGCTGTTTTTT. The rearrangement links TRBV28 to TRBJ2-2, with D possibly being TRBD1 (5 bases). Trimming took off 6 bases at V and 0 bases at J, with 14 bases between the two ends. Germline V CDR1 and CDR2: MDHEN, SYDVKM. The CDR3 runs 16 residues.

This chain links TRBV5-1 with TRBJ2-6; D may be TRBD1 (6 bases). Germline V gene data show CDR1 as SGHRS and CDR2 as YFSETQ. Trimming took 6 bases from V and 0 from J, leaving 13 bases between them. The CDR3 is 16 amino acids. The CDR3 nucleotides are TGCGCCAGCAAGCCTCAGGGGCCCTCTGGGGCCAACGTCCTGACTTTC. Translating gives CASKPQGPSGANVLTF.

The chain recombines TRBV18 with TRBJ2-5, with D unclear. The CDR3 runs 14 residues. CDR1 KGHSH and CDR2 LQKENI come from the germline V gene. The V end lost 2 bases, the J end lost 2 bases, and 9 bases lay between the germline ends. The CDR3 is CASSPGRMQETQYF. CDR3 bases: TGTGCCAGCTCACCAGGCAGGATGCAAGAGACCCAGTACTTC.

This CDR3 is CASSLRLGPQHF. CDR3 in DNA: TGTGCCAGCAGTTTACGGCTCGGGCCCCAGCATTTT. The rearrangement uses TRBV12-3 or TRBV12-4 and TRBJ1-5; D uncertain. The V end was cut by 2 bases, the J end by 9 bases, with 8 bases between. The CDR3 extends over 12 amino acids.

The chain is built from TRBV6-5 and TRBJ1-2; no definite D call. There are 16 residues in the CDR3. V was cut by 0 bases and J by 6 bases, with 17 bases left in between. Germline assignment: CDR1 MNHEY and CDR2 SVGAGI. The CDR3 sequence: CASSYSTGFPVDGYTF. DNA for the CDR3: TGTGCCAGCAGTTACTCGACGGGGTTCCCAGTGGATGGCTACACCTTC.

V gene TRBV6-2 or TRBV6-3 combines with J gene TRBJ2-1; TRBD2 aligns across 14 bases. The CDR3 extends over 17 amino acids. Germline loops: CDR1 MNHEY, CDR2 SVGEGT. Trimming cost V 7 bases and J 8 bases; bases outside gene matches: 13. In DNA form, the CDR3 reads TGTGCCAGCACCTTCTTCGGGCGACTAGCGGGAGGGGATGAGCAGTTCTTC. This codes for CASTFFGRLAGGDEQFF.

This chain joins TRBV30 and TRBJ2-1; D is unresolved. V gave up 0 bases and J gave up 1 base, with 7 bases separating them. The CDR3 is made up of 14 amino acids. CDR1 and CDR2 from the germline V gene are GTSNPN and SVGIG (reference sequence). This chain's CDR3 is CAWSVRRSYNEQFF. CDR3 nucleotides: TGTGCCTGGAGTGTACGACGGTCCTACAATGAGCAGTTCTTC.

The genes are TRBV3-1 and TRBJ1-5; TRBD1 might be the D (5 bases). The germline V and J ends were trimmed by 2 bases and 7 bases, with 12 bases remaining between them. Germline V gives CDR1 LGHDT, CDR2 YNNKEL (reference sequence). The CDR3 runs 14 residues. The CDR3 coding sequence is TGTGCCAGCAGCCAACAGGGAATGTTGCAGCCCCAGCATTTT. Translation gives CASSQQGMLQPQHF.

The chain joins TRBV5-1 to TRBJ2-7, with TRBD2 identical over 9 bases. Unmatched junction bases numbered 6, after V lost 0 bases and J lost 5 bases. Germline V gene sequence: CDR1 SGHRS, CDR2 YFSETQ. The CDR3 is made up of 15 amino acids. CDR3: CASSLDGTSRDEQYF. CDR3 sequence (DNA): TGCGCCAGCAGCTTGGACGGGACTAGCCGCGACGAGCAGTACTTC.